These 9 T cell receptor beta chains originate from one sample sequenced in a study of response to subunit inactivated influenza vaccine. TCRdb fed the RT-PCR reads into MiXCR, producing one record per CDR3 protein. The table shows roughly 570,000 distinct CDR3 sequences, with over 10% occurring only once. Material: PBMCs from blood, obtained more than 35 days after vaccination. The receptor set was obtained from a man in his forties or fifties who received an inactivated influenza vaccine.

This clonotype occurred a few times. V gene TRBV6-2 or TRBV6-3 combines with J gene TRBJ2-4; TRBD1 might be the D (6 bases). V shed 4 bases and J shed 5 bases, with 6 bases lying between them. This CDR3 has 12 amino acids. Germline loops: CDR1 MNHEY, CDR2 SVGEGT. CDR3 nucleotides: TGTGCCAGCAGTTGGACAGAAAACATTCAGTACTTC. Protein sequence: CASSWTENIQYF.

This clonotype was observed a few times. The gene calls are TRBV6-2 or TRBV6-3 and TRBJ2-1; D possibly corresponds to TRBD2 (6 bases). CDR1 MNHEY and CDR2 SVGEGT come from the germline V gene. The CDR3 sequence is 15 residues long. V gave up 7 bases and J gave up 3 bases, with 16 bases separating them. As DNA, the CDR3 is TGTGCCAGCACCGACTGGAGGGGCAACTACAATGAGCAGTTCTTC. It is translated as CASTDWRGNYNEQFF.

This clonotype appeared many times. The V call is TRBV29-1, the J call TRBJ2-5; possible D gene TRBD1, 5 bases. There are 12 residues in the CDR3. Trimming stripped 5 bases from V and 4 bases from J, with 11 bases between. CDR1 is SQVTM, CDR2 ANQGSEA, per germline. The CDR3 DNA follows: TGCAGCGTTAGGCCAGGGCCAGAGACCCAGTACTTC. This encodes CSVRPGPETQYF.

The gene calls are TRBV7-9 and TRBJ2-2, with 8 bases lining up with TRBD1. The CDR3 loop spans 15 amino acids. Germline V gives CDR1 SEHNR, CDR2 FQNEAQ (reference sequence). V lost 3 bases and J lost 5; bases outside the gene matches: 5. CDR3 in DNA: TGTGCCAGCAGCTTCCTCAGGGGGCCAACCGGGGAGCTGTTTTTT. This encodes CASSFLRGPTGELFF.

The J gene is TRBJ2-1, the V gene TRBV11-2; 13 bases fit TRBD2. This CDR3 spans 16 amino acids. V dropped 7 bases and J dropped 4; count of bases not matched to a gene: 7. The germline CDR1 and CDR2 sequences are SGHAT and FQNNGV. The CDR3 sequence is CASMRLAGGRYNEQFF. CDR3 bases: TGTGCCAGCATGCGACTAGCGGGGGGTCGATACAATGAGCAGTTCTTC.

The chain combines TRBV6-1 with TRBJ2-6; D is possibly TRBD2 (5 bases). CDR1 and CDR2 from the germline V gene are MNHNS and SASEGT. The V gene lost 7 bases and the J gene lost 0 bases, with 13 bases spanning the gap. The CDR3 consists of 16 residues. The CDR3 nucleotides read TGTGCCAGCATTGGACCGGGGAGCTCTGGGGCCAACGTCCTGACTTTC. This gives the protein CASIGPGSSGANVLTF.

The gene calls are TRBV10-3 and TRBJ1-2, with a weak D call TRBD1 (5 bases). There are 12 residues in the CDR3. Per germline, CDR1 ENHRY and CDR2 SYGVKD. The V end was cut by 2 bases, the J end by 6 bases, with 7 bases between. The DNA for the CDR3 is TGTGCCATCAGTGAGAGGGGCGATGGCTACACCTTC. Translating gives CAISERGDGYTF.

Remarks on this clonotype: Relative to the germline gene, one junction end is altered; a read error may explain this. The rearrangement joins TRBV7-2 to TRBJ2-7; unclear D gene. The CDR3 contains 13 residues. CDR1 is SGHTA and CDR2 is FQGNSA in the germline V gene. Here the CDR3 DNA reads TGTGCCAGAAGCTCCCGGGCCTCCTACGAGCAGTACTTC. It specifies CARSSRASYEQYF.

The V call is TRBV6-5, the J call TRBJ1-1; D is unclear. Per germline, CDR1 MNHEY and CDR2 SVGAGI. The CDR3 spans 15 residues. Deletions cut 0 bases from V and 7 bases from J, with 15 bases between. The CDR3 loop reads CASSYSLGPVVEAFF. The CDR3 DNA is TGTGCCAGCAGTTACTCGTTAGGGCCAGTCGTTGAAGCTTTCTTT.